The T cell receptor (beta chain) described here comes from a study of CD8+ T cells in alopecia areata. Trimming left V 6 bases short and J 2 bases short, with 19 bases between. This CDR3 is built from 16 residues. Germline CDR1 SGHNT, CDR2 YYREEE (reference sequence). Extracted from the samples, RNA was reverse transcribed into cDNA to serve as the sequencing template. Using immunoSEQ multiplex PCR, the repertoire was profiled, and TCRdb retains in-frame clones only, with some absent. Of about 110,000 clones listed, 55% to 70% were seen once; the top ten hold around 25%. The table lists this clone with a few counts. Antigen unknown. Broader study findings: Higher clonality and more expanded CD8+ clones appeared in lesional than normal scalp.

The sequenced material came from NKG2D-low CD8+ T cells sorted from blood. The chain combines TRBV5-4 with TRBJ2-3; the D gene is possibly TRBD1 (5 bases). This sequence was found in a human donor with alopecia areata. In nucleotides, the CDR3 is TGTGCCAGCATCCCCCCCCAGGGCAGCGCCACAGATACGCAGTATTTT. Protein sequence: CASIPPQGSATDTQYF.